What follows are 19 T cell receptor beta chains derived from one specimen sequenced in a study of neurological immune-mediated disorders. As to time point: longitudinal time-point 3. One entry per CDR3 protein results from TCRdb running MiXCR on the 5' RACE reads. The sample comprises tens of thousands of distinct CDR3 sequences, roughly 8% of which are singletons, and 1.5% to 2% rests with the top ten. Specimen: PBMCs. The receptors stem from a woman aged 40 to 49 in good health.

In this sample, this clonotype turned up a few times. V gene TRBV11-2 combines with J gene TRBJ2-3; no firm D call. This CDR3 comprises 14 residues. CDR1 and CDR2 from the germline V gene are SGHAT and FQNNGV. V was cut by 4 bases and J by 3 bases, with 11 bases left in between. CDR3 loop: CASSSDQRTDTQYF. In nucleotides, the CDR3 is TGTGCCAGCAGCTCAGACCAACGAACAGATACGCAGTATTTT.

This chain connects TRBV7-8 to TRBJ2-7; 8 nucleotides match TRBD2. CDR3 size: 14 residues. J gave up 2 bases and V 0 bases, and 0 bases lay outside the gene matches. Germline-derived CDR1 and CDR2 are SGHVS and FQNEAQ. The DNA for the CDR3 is TGTGCCAGCAGCTTAGCAGCGGGAGCCTACGAGCAGTACTTC. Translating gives CASSLAAGAYEQYF. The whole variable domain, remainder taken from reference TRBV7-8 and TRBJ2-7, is GAGVSQSPRYKVAKRGQDVALRCDPISGHVSLFWYQQALGQGPEFLTYFQNEAQLDKSGLPSDRFFAERPEGSVSTLKIQRTQQEDSAVYLCASSLAAGAYEQYFGPGTRLTVT.

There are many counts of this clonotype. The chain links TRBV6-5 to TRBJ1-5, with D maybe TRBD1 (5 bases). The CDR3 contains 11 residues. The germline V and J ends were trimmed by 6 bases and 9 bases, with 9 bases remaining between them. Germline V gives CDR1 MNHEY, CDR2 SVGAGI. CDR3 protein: CASSHGGPQHF. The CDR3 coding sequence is TGTGCCAGCAGCCACGGGGGGCCCCAGCATTTT.

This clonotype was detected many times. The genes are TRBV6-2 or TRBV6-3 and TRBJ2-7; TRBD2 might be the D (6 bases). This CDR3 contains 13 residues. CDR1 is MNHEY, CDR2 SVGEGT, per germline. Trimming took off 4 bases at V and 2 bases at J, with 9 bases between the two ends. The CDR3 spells CASSWGVTYEQYF. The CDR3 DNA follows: TGTGCCAGCAGTTGGGGGGTGACCTACGAGCAGTACTTC.

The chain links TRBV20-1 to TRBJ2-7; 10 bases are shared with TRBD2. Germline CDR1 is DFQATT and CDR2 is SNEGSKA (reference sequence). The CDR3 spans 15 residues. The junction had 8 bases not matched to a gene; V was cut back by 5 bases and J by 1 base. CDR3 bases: TGCAGTGCTCGGAGCGGGGGGGCTGGGTCCTACGAGCAGTACTTC. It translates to CSARSGGAGSYEQYF.

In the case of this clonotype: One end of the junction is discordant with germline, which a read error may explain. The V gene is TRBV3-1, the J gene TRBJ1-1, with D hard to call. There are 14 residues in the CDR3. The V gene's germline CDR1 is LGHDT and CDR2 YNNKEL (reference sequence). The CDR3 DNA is TGTGCCAGCAGTCAAGTATCCGGGGACACTGAAGCTTTCTTT. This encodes CASSQVSGDTEAFF.

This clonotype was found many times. The CDR3 coding sequence is TGTGCCAGCAGTTCTTACAGGGGGAGACTGTTTTTT. This encodes CASSSYRGRLFF. This chain links TRBV12-3 or TRBV12-4 with TRBJ1-4; TRBD1 matches 8 bases. After removal of 4 bases from V and 13 bases from J, the junction contained 5 bases not matched to a gene. There are 12 residues in the CDR3.

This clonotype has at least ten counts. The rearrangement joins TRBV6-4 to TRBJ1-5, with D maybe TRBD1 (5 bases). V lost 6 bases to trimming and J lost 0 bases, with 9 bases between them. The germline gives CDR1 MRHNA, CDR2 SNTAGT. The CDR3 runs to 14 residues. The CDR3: CASSPTASNQPQHF. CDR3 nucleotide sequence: TGTGCCAGCAGCCCGACAGCTAGCAATCAGCCCCAGCATTTT.

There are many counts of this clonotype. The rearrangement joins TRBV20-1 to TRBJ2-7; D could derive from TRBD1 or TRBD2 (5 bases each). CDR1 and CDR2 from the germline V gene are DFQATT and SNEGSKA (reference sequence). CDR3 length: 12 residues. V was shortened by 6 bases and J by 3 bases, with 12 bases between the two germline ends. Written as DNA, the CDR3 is TGCAGTGCAGGGGACCAACTCTACGAGCAGTACTTC. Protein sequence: CSAGDQLYEQYF.

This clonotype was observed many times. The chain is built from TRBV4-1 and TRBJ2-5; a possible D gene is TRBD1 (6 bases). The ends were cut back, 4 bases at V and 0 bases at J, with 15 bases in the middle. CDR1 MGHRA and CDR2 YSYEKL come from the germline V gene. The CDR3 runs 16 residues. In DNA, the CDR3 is TGCGCCAGCAGCCCGCGGACAGTTAATTACCAAGAGACCCAGTACTTC. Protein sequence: CASSPRTVNYQETQYF.

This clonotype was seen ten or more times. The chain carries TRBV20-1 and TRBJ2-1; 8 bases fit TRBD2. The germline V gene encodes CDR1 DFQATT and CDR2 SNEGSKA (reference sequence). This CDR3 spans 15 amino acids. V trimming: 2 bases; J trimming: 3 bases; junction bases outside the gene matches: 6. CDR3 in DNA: TGCAGTGCTAGAAAACTAGCGGTGATCTACAATGAGCAGTTCTTC. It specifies CSARKLAVIYNEQFF.

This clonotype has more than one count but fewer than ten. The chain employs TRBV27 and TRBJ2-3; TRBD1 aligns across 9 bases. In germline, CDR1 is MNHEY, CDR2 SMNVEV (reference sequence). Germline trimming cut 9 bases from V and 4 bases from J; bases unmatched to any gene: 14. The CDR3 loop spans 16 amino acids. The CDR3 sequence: CASSPLPGQGADTQYF. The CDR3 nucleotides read TGTGCCAGTTCTCCACTTCCGGGACAGGGAGCAGATACGCAGTATTTT.

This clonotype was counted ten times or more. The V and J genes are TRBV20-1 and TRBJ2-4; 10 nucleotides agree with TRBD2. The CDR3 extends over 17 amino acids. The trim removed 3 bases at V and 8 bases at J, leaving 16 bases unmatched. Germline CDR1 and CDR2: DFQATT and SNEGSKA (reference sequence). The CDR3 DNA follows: TGCAGTGCTAGCGGTCCGCTAGCGGGAGTTTTATTAGACATTCAGTACTTC. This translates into CSASGPLAGVLLDIQYF.

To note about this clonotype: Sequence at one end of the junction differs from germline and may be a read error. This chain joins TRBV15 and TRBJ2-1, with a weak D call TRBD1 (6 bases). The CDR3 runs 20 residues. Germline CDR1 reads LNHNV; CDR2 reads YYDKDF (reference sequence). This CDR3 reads CATNRDLSNRVSFTHNEQFF. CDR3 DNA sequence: TGTGCCACCAACAGAGATCTTTCCAACAGGGTCAGTTTCACTCACAATGAGCAGTTCTTC.

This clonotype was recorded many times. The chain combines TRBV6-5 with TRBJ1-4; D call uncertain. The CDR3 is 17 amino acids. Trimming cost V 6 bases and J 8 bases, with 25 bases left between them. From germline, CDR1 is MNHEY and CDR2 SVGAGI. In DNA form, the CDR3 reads TGTGCCAGCAGCCCCAAGGTGCCGGAGTGGGAAATAGAAAAACTGTTTTTT. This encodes CASSPKVPEWEIEKLFF.

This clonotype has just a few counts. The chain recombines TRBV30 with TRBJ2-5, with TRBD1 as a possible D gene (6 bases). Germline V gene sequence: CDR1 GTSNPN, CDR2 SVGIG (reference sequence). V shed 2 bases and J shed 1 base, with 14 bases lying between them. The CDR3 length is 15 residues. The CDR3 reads CAWSISTGPQETQYF. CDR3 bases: TGTGCCTGGAGTATTTCTACAGGGCCCCAAGAGACCCAGTACTTC.

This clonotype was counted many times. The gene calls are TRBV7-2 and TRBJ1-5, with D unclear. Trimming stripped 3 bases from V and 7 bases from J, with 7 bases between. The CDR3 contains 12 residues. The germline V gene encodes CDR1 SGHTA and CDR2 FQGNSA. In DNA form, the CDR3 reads TGTGCCAGCAGCTTCCCGGGCCAGCCCCAGCATTTT. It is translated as CASSFPGQPQHF.

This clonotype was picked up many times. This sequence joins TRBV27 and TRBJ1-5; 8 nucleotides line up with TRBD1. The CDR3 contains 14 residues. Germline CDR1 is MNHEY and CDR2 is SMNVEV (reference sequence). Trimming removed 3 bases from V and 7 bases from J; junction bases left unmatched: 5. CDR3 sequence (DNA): TGTGCCAGCAGTTTCGGACAGGGAGGACAGCCCCAGCATTTT. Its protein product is CASSFGQGGQPQHF.

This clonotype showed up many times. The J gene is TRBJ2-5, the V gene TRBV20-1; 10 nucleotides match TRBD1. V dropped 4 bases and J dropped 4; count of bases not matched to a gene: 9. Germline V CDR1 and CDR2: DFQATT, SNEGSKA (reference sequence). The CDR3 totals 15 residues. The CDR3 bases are TGCAGTGCTACTTTAAGACAGGGGGCACGAGAGACCCAGTACTTC. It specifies CSATLRQGARETQYF.